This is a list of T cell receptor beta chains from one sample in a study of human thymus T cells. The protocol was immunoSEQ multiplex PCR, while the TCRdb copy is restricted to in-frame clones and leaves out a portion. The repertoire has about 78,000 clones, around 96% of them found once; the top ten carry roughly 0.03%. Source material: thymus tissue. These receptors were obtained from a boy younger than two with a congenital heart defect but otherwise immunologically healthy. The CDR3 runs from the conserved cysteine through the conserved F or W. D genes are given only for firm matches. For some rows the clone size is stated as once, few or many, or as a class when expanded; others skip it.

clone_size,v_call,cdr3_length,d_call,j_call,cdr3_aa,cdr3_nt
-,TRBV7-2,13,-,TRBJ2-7,CASSLTQGYEQYF,TGTGCCAGCAGCTTAACACAGGGCTACGAGCAGTACTTC
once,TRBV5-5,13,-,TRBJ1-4,CASSLGTPEKLFF,TGTGCCAGCAGCTTAGGGACACCAGAAAAACTGTTTTTT
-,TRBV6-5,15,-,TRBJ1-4,CASSYSRFRVEKLFF,TGTGCCAGCAGTTACTCGAGATTCAGGGTTGAAAAACTGTTTTTT
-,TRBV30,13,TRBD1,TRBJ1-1,CAWSVPTGIKAFF,TGTGCCTGGAGTGTACCGACAGGGATAAAGGCTTTCTTT
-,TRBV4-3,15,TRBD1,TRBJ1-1,CASSNPGQGNTEAFF,TGCGCCAGCAGCAACCCGGGACAGGGGAACACTGAAGCTTTCTTT
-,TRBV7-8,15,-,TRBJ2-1,CASSLRGGVDNEQFF,TGTGCCAGCAGCCTCAGAGGGGGGGTTGACAATGAGCAGTTCTTC
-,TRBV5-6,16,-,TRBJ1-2,CASRRTHFRVEYGYTF,TGTGCCAGCAGACGGACCCATTTCAGGGTAGAGTATGGCTACACCTTC
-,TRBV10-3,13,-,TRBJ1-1,CAIRGPRDTEAFF,TGTGCCATCAGGGGACCCAGGGACACTGAAGCTTTCTTT
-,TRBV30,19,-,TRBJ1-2,CAWSATFPEPDSEGYGYTF,TGTGCCTGGAGCGCCACATTCCCTGAGCCCGACTCAGAGGGCTATGGCTACACCTTC
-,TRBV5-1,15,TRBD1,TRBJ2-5,CASSLDRGLGETQYF,TGCGCCAGCAGCTTGGACAGGGGGCTGGGAGAGACCCAGTACTTC
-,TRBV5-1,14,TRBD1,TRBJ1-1,CASSFTGDLTEAFF,TGCGCCAGCAGCTTCACAGGGGACCTTACTGAAGCTTTCTTT
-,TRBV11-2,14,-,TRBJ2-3,CASSLGWGADTQYF,TGTGCCAGCAGCCTAGGATGGGGGGCAGATACGCAGTATTTT
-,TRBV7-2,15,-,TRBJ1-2,CASSLEGGADYGYTF,TGTGCCAGCAGCTTAGAGGGGGGCGCAGACTATGGCTACACCTTC
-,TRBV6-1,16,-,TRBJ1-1,CASSEAGKGSSNEAFF,TGTGCCAGCAGTGAAGCGGGAAAAGGGAGTAGCAATGAAGCTTTCTTT
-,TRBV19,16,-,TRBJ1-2,CASSMEGLQVTEGYTF,TGTGCCAGTAGTATGGAGGGTCTACAGGTGACTGAAGGCTACACCTTC
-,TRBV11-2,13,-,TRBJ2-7,CASSMGQPYEQYF,TGTGCCAGCAGCATGGGACAACCCTACGAGCAGTACTTC
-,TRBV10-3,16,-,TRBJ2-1,CAISGKTGGLNNEQFF,TGTGCCATCTCGGGGAAGACTGGCGGGCTGAACAATGAGCAGTTCTTC
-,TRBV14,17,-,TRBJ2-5,CASSQGRTDGFGETQYF,TGTGCCAGCAGCCAGGGACGGACAGATGGGTTCGGTGAGACCCAGTACTTC
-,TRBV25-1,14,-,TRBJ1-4,CASSDTATNEKLFF,TGTGCCAGCAGCGACACTGCAACTAATGAAAAACTGTTTTTT
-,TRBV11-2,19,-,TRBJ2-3,CASSLVGTGPLRDTDTQYF,TGTGCCAGCAGCTTAGTCGGCACAGGCCCCCTAAGGGACACAGATACGCAGTATTTT
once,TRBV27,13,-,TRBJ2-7,CASSLTFGYEQYF,TGTGCCAGCAGTTTAACCTTCGGCTACGAGCAGTACTTC
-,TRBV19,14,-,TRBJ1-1,CASSIGGWAVRAFF,TGTGCCAGTAGTATAGGGGGCTGGGCAGTGAGAGCTTTCTTT
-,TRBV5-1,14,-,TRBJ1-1,CASSLSTGNTEAFF,TGCGCCAGCAGCTTGAGTACAGGGAACACTGAAGCTTTCTTT
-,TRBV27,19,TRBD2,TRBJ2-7,CASSLYGRGLAGGSYEQYF,TGTGCCAGCAGTCTTTATGGCAGGGGACTAGCGGGGGGATCCTACGAGCAGTACTTC
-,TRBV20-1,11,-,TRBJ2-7,CSARDGAEQYF,TGCAGTGCTAGAGATGGGGCGGAGCAGTACTTC
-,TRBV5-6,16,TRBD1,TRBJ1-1,CASSPHSDRGDAEAFF,TGTGCCAGCAGCCCTCATTCGGACAGGGGGGACGCTGAAGCTTTCTTT
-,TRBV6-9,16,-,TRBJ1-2,CASSYHPGRRDGGYTF,TGTGCCAGCAGTTATCACCCAGGCAGGAGGGATGGTGGCTACACCTTC
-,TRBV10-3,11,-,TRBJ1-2,CAIRGLYGYTF,TGTGCCATCCGGGGACTTTATGGCTACACCTTC
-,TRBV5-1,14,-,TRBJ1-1,CASSPGTPDTEAFF,TGCGCCAGCAGCCCCGGGACACCAGACACTGAAGCTTTCTTT
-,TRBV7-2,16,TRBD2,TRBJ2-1,CASSPKLAGPYNEQFF,TGTGCCAGCAGCCCTAAACTAGCGGGGCCTTACAATGAGCAGTTCTTC
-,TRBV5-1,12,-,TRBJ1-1,CASRGGNTEAFF,TGCGCCAGCAGGGGGGGTAACACTGAAGCTTTCTTT
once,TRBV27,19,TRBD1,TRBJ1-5,CASSPSSGDRGPRGTPQHF,TGTGCCAGCAGTCCCAGTTCAGGGGACAGGGGCCCCCGGGGGACGCCCCAGCATTTT
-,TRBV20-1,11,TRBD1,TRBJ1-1,CSASDRAEAFF,TGCAGTGCTAGCGACAGGGCCGAAGCTTTCTTT
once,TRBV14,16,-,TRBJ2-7,CASSQSPGVHRVEQYF,TGTGCCAGCAGCCAATCGCCTGGCGTCCATAGGGTCGAGCAGTACTTC
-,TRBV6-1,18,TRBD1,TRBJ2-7,CASSGTNRGLPSSYEQYF,TGTGCCAGCAGTGGAACCAACAGGGGGCTACCCAGCTCCTACGAGCAGTACTTC
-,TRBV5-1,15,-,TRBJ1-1,CASSLRDCPSEGLFF,TGCGCCAGCAGCTTGCGGGACTGTCCTTCTGAAGGTCTGTTCTTT
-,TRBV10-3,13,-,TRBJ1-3,CAISDSTGNTIYF,TGTGCCATCAGTGACAGTACGGGAAACACCATATATTTT
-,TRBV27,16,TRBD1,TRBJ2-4,CASSGTTGVAKNIQYF,TGTGCCAGCAGTGGAACGACAGGGGTGGCCAAAAACATTCAGTACTTC